A single TCR beta chain is shown here with its context. The antigen remains undetermined. The sample originates from a study of CD8+ T cells in alopecia areata. V gave up 4 bases and J gave up 0 bases, with 4 bases separating them. Germline V gives CDR1 SGHDN, CDR2 FVKESK. The CDR3 loop spans 12 amino acids. Following extraction, RNA underwent reverse transcription to cDNA, which served as the sequencing template. The method was immunoSEQ multiplex PCR; TCRdb's version includes in-frame clones alone and lacks a portion of them. The sample lists approximately 180,000 clones, 50% to 60% occurring once. Individuals with alopecia areata gave both lesional scalp punch biopsies and peripheral blood for collection. The authors sorted CD4+ and CD8+ T cells from PBMCs. Study-wide points: Mouse data revealed clearer TCR sharing than patient data did, a gap possibly tied to HLA. Tissue-resident alphabeta T cells belonging to normal skin likewise get sequenced within scalp specimens.

This TCR was sampled from a human donor with alopecia areata. Material: CD4+ T cells sorted from blood, obtained at week 0. V and J are TRBV14 and TRBJ2-7; no clear D. CDR3 loop: CASSLISYEQYF. The CDR3 DNA reads as TGTGCCAGCAGCCTGATCTCCTACGAGCAGTACTTC. The variable domain in full, completed from reference TRBV14 and TRBJ2-7, reads EAGVTQFPSHSVIEKGQTVTLRCDPISGHDNLYWYRRVMGKEIKFLLHFVKESKQDESGMPNNRFLAERTGGTYSTLKVQPAELEDSGVYFCASSLISYEQYFGPGTRLTVT.